The 23 T cell receptor beta chains reported below all come from one sample, sequenced in a study of cytomegalovirus exposure and HLA in healthy donors. PCR amplification relied on 60 Vbeta primers (plus 13 Jbeta primers). Only in-frame clones appear in the TCRdb table, and some are missing; sequencing was by immunoSEQ multiplex PCR. This sample yields tens of thousands of clones, of which approximately 68% are seen a single time; roughly 21% belongs to the top ten. The source material was PBMCs. The origin of the receptors is a woman between 45 and 60 years old in good health and CMV-seropositive.

This chain joins TRBV4-3 and TRBJ1-1, with D possibly TRBD1 on 6 matching bases. The CDR3 runs to 16 residues. Trimming cost V 0 bases and J 0 bases, with 11 bases left between them. Germline-derived CDR1 and CDR2 are LGHNA and YSLEER. CDR3 coding DNA: TGCGCCAGCAGCCAAGATTCCGGGACAATGAACACTGAAGCTTTCTTT. It is translated as CASSQDSGTMNTEAFF.

This clone is medium-sized in the sample. The chain has TRBV28 and TRBJ1-5, with 7 bases identical to TRBD1. Germline V gene lookup returns CDR1 MDHEN and CDR2 SYDVKM. The CDR3 is 12 residues long. Losses at the gene ends were 6 bases for V and 7 bases for J; bases not matched to a gene: 3. As DNA, the CDR3 is TGTGCCAGCAGGACAGGGCGACAGCCCCAGCATTTT. It translates to CASRTGRQPQHF.

The chain links TRBV7-9 to TRBJ2-1, with 10 bases that match TRBD2. The CDR3 covers 15 residues. The ends lost 2 bases at V and 8 bases at J; junction bases unmatched: 6. Germline V gives CDR1 SEHNR, CDR2 FQNEAQ (reference sequence). The CDR3 region is CASSLPGLASHEQFF. CDR3 coding DNA: TGTGCCAGCAGCTTACCGGGACTAGCGTCTCATGAGCAGTTCTTC. The whole variable domain, filled in from reference TRBV7-9 and TRBJ2-1, reads DTGVSQNPRHKITKRGQNVTFRCDPISEHNRLYWYRQTLGQGPEFLTYFQNEAQLEKSRLLSDRFSAERPKGSFSTLEIQRTEQGDSAMYLCASSLPGLASHEQFFGPGTRLTVL.

This clone was seen a single time. CDR3: CASSYGTGGDEQFF. CDR3 in DNA: TGTGCCAGCAGTTACGGGACAGGGGGCGATGAGCAGTTCTTC. This chain connects TRBV6-5 to TRBJ2-1; 12 bases align to TRBD1. V shed 2 bases and J 8 bases; nucleotides not matched to a gene: 1. CDR3 size: 14 residues. The germline CDR1 and CDR2 sequences are MNHEY and SVGAGI.

The V call is TRBV19, the J call TRBJ2-3; 7 bases are a match to TRBD1. This CDR3 comprises 14 residues. CDR1 LNHDA and CDR2 SQIVND come from the germline V gene (reference sequence). V shed 6 bases, J shed 1 base, and the junction held 4 bases outside the gene matches. The CDR3 nucleotides read TGTGCCAGTAGCCATGGACAGGGCACAGATACGCAGTATTTT. The encoded protein is CASSHGQGTDTQYF.

CDR3 in DNA: TGTGCCAGCTCACTCCGGGACAGGGTCGGTTCACCCCTCCACTTT. Its translation is CASSLRDRVGSPLHF. J is TRBJ1-6 and V is TRBV18; 9 nucleotides line up with TRBD1. Germline CDR1 reads KGHSH; CDR2 reads LQKENI. The junction had 7 bases not matched to a gene; V was cut back by 4 bases and J by 9 bases. The CDR3 runs 15 residues.

This sequence joins TRBV28 and TRBJ1-6; TRBD1 agrees at 9 bases. V lost 4 bases to trimming and J lost 1 base; unmatched junction nucleotides: 11. The CDR3 consists of 19 residues. In germline, CDR1 is MDHEN, CDR2 SYDVKM. CDR3 DNA sequence: TGTGCCAGCAGTTACCGGGACAGGGTCGGAATATCCTATAATTCACCCCTCCACTTT. Protein sequence: CASSYRDRVGISYNSPLHF.

Concerning this clone itself: The same CDR3 arises from other DNA sequences in this sample as well. The chain links TRBV5-5 to TRBJ1-1; no clear D. The CDR3 is made up of 13 amino acids. Trimming shortened V by 2 bases and J by 1 base, and 6 bases separated the two germline ends. CDR1 SGHKS and CDR2 YYEKEE come from the germline V gene (reference sequence). CDR3 sequence (DNA): TGTGCCAGCAGCTTCGGAGCGAACACTGAAGCTTTCTTT. This gives the protein CASSFGANTEAFF.

This clone was seen a single time. The chain combines TRBV29-1 with TRBJ1-1; the match to TRBD1 covers 9 bases. The germline CDR1 and CDR2 sequences are SQVTM and ANQGSEA. Germline trimming cut 6 bases from V and 3 bases from J; bases unmatched to any gene: 8. This CDR3 has 14 residues. CDR3 DNA: TGCAGCGTCCTACCCTGGACAGGGGACACTGAAGCTTTCTTT. Protein product: CSVLPWTGDTEAFF.

V and J are TRBV7-2 and TRBJ1-6; no clear D gene. The CDR3 covers 14 residues. Trimming took 3 bases from V and 1 from J, leaving 4 bases between them. Germline V gives CDR1 SGHTA, CDR2 FQGNSA. The CDR3 spells CASSFQSYNSPLHF. CDR3 in DNA: TGTGCCAGCAGCTTTCAGTCCTATAATTCACCCCTCCACTTT.

The sample holds a few counts of this clone. The chain has TRBV30 and TRBJ1-4; no clear D gene. The V gene lost 1 base and the J gene lost 4 bases, with 13 bases spanning the gap. Germline CDR1 and CDR2: GTSNPN and SVGIG (reference sequence). The CDR3 totals 15 residues. Here the CDR3 reads CAWSGAAPFNEKLFF. The CDR3 DNA reads as TGTGCCTGGAGTGGGGCAGCCCCGTTTAATGAAAAACTGTTTTTT.

Remarks on this clone: Other DNA sequences of this sample code for an identical CDR3. The chain recombines TRBV9 with TRBJ2-2; D is possibly TRBD2 (6 bases). Germline assignment: CDR1 SGDLS and CDR2 YYNGEE. The CDR3 is 12 amino acids. V lost 2 bases to trimming and J lost 7 bases, with 6 bases between them. The CDR3 nucleotides read TGTGCCAGCAGCGTCGGGGGCGGGGAGCTGTTTTTT. Translated: CASSVGGGELFF.

The genes are TRBV7-2 and TRBJ2-3, with D possibly matching TRBD2 (6 bases). Germline V gives CDR1 SGHTA, CDR2 FQGNSA. With 5 bases removed from V and 0 bases from J, the gap between germline ends came to 15 bases. The length of the CDR3 is 16 residues. CDR3 sequence: CASSLGWGLSTDTQYF. CDR3 nucleotide sequence: TGTGCCAGCAGCCTGGGATGGGGACTTAGCACAGATACGCAGTATTTT.

This clone was counted between two and nine times. This rearrangement joins TRBV4-1 to TRBJ2-1, with 12 bases lining up with TRBD1. Germline trimming cut 0 bases from V and 7 bases from J; bases unmatched to any gene: 10. Germline loops: CDR1 MGHRA, CDR2 YSYEKL. CDR3 length: 18 amino acids. The CDR3 DNA sequence: TGCGCCAGCAGCCAAGATCTTCCGGGACAGGGGGCCTCTAATGAGCAGTTCTTC. It specifies CASSQDLPGQGASNEQFF.

The chain joins TRBV29-1 to TRBJ2-3; 11 bases align to TRBD2. CDR1 and CDR2 from the germline V gene are SQVTM and ANQGSEA. Germline trimming cut 3 bases from V and 1 base from J; bases unmatched to any gene: 9. CDR3 length: 17 residues. The CDR3 spells CSVDGSGGGYGTDTQYF. DNA for the CDR3: TGCAGCGTTGATGGTAGCGGGGGGGGCTATGGCACAGATACGCAGTATTTT.

The chain joins TRBV10-3 to TRBJ1-2; TRBD1 aligns across 8 bases. This CDR3 has 16 amino acids. The J segment lost 2 bases and the V segment lost 6 bases, leaving 11 bases of the junction unmatched. Germline V gene data show CDR1 as ENHRY and CDR2 as SYGVKD. The CDR3 here is CAISAPRQGRNYGYTF. As DNA, the CDR3 is TGTGCCATCAGCGCGCCCCGACAGGGGAGGAACTATGGCTACACCTTC.

The chain couples TRBV7-9 to TRBJ1-1; D remains unclear. Per germline, CDR1 SEHNR and CDR2 FQNEAQ (reference sequence). V lost 6 bases and J lost 1, with 9 bases in between. CDR3 length equals 13 residues. CDR3 protein: CASSFTGNTEAFF. The CDR3 DNA is TGTGCCAGCAGTTTTACGGGGAACACTGAAGCTTTCTTT.

The CDR3 loop reads CASSEGQGTGYTF. The DNA for the CDR3 is TGTGCCAGCAGTGAGGGACAGGGGACTGGCTACACCTTC. V gene TRBV6-5 combines with J gene TRBJ1-2; 10 bases align to TRBD1. J was trimmed by 7 bases and V by 5 bases; bases with no gene match: 4. This CDR3 region has 13 residues. Germline lookup yields CDR1 MNHEY and CDR2 SVGAGI.

This clone occurred a few times. The V and J genes are TRBV11-2 and TRBJ1-6; no reliable D call. Germline lookup yields CDR1 SGHAT and CDR2 FQNNGV. The V end was cut by 5 bases, the J end by 3 bases, with 17 bases between. The CDR3 has 17 amino acids. The CDR3 DNA sequence: TGTGCCAGCAGCCCTAACCGCGCCCTCTACTATAATTCACCCCTCCACTTT. This translates into CASSPNRALYYNSPLHF.

This rearrangement joins TRBV9 to TRBJ2-5; TRBD1 matches at 9 bases. V was pared by 2 bases and J by 1 base, with 3 bases of the junction left unmatched. Germline CDR1 SGDLS, CDR2 YYNGEE. The CDR3 runs 15 residues. This chain's CDR3 is CASSVDRGVQETQYF. The CDR3 bases are TGTGCCAGCAGCGTTGACAGGGGGGTCCAAGAGACCCAGTACTTC.

The chain uses TRBV27 and TRBJ2-3; possible D gene TRBD1, 5 bases. CDR3 length: 16 residues. Trimming shortened V by 0 bases and J by 5 bases, and 15 bases separated the two germline ends. Germline V gene data show CDR1 as MNHEY and CDR2 as SMNVEV (reference sequence). This CDR3 is CASSLSGVLHGDTQYF. The DNA of the CDR3 is TGTGCCAGCAGTTTATCAGGGGTTCTGCATGGAGATACGCAGTATTTT.

This chain connects TRBV7-9 to TRBJ2-3, with TRBD2 as a possible D gene (6 bases). Trimming stripped 5 bases from V and 0 bases from J, with 12 bases between. Germline V gene lookup returns CDR1 SEHNR and CDR2 FQNEAQ (reference sequence). The CDR3 has 15 amino acids. The CDR3 reads CASSPVGTSTDTQYF. The CDR3 nucleotides are TGTGCCAGCAGCCCAGTTGGGACTAGCACAGATACGCAGTATTTT.

The genes are TRBV5-1 and TRBJ1-6; TRBD1 might be the D (5 bases). CDR1 and CDR2 (germline): SGHRS, YFSETQ. The CDR3 is 14 amino acids. The V gene lost 4 bases and the J gene lost 9 bases, with 14 bases spanning the gap. The CDR3 DNA follows: TGCGCCAGCAGCCAGCGTCAGGGTGGTTCACCCCTCCACTTT. It is translated as CASSQRQGGSPLHF.